The entry that follows covers one T cell receptor beta chain sequence. Blood CD8+ and CD4+ T cells underwent high-throughput TCR beta sequencing. Controls were drawn from healthy donors and were matched for age and sex. Negative isolation was applied to CD8+ and CD4+ T cells, and FACS enrichment was applied to TEMRA cells. This sample was taken from a study of CD8 T cells in Susac syndrome. Germline V gives CDR1 MNHEY, CDR2 SMNVEV (reference sequence). Trimming took 6 bases from V and 8 from J, leaving 19 bases between them. The CDR3 covers 15 residues. Random hexamers primed reverse transcription of roughly 0.45 to 1 ug RNA. Across 54 Vbeta and 13 Jbeta, TCR beta CDR3 was amplified with immunoSEQ multiplex PCR. One entry per CDR3 protein results from TCRdb running MiXCR on the immunoSEQ multiplex PCR reads. The sample includes about 200,000 distinct CDR3 sequences, 95% seen only once; the top ten take less than 0.11%.

V gene TRBV27 combines with J gene TRBJ1-4; D perhaps matches TRBD1 (6 bases). The sequencing sample was made of CD4+ T cells from PBMCs. The sequence came from a human donor in good health. The CDR3 nucleotides read TGTGCCAGCAGCCGAGGACAGCACCCTTTGGAAAAACTGTTTTTT. It yields the protein CASSRGQHPLEKLFF.